The rows below give T cell receptor beta chains drawn from one sample of a study of glioma-infiltrating T cells. TCRdb re-called the multiplex PCR reads through MiXCR, storing one row per CDR3 protein. The table records some 180,000 distinct CDR3 sequences, approximately 30% of them present only once. Sequenced material: glioma tissue, nonneoplastic brain tissue, or PBMCs (not recorded which). All receptors come from a human donor with low-grade glioma or glioblastoma, undergoing nonglioma brain surgery, or in good health (not recorded which). Both conserved end residues are part of each CDR3. A D gene is named only where the DNA matches it firmly. Only some rows state a clone size, as once, few, many or a class for expanded clones.

many - TRBJ2-3 TRBV4-3 CASSRTTSSTDTQYF TGCGCCAGCAGCCGAACGACTAGTTCTACAGATACGCAGTATTTT
many - TRBJ2-2 TRBV6-2/TRBV6-3 CASRTLPGRERNTGELFF TGTGCCAGCAGAACCCTCCCCGGGCGGGAAAGGAACACCGGGGAGCTGTTTTTT
many TRBD1 TRBJ1-4 TRBV18 CASSPPDRSNEKLFF TGTGCCAGCTCACCACCGGACAGGTCTAATGAAAAACTGTTTTTT
few TRBD1 TRBJ2-5 TRBV19 CASSQEDRNQETQYF TGTGCCAGTAGTCAAGAGGACAGGAATCAAGAGACCCAGTACTTC
- TRBD2 TRBJ2-1 TRBV4-3 CASSQDLLRAGAYNEQFF TGCGCCAGCAGCCAAGATCTTCTTAGGGCGGGAGCCTACAATGAGCAGTTCTTC
many - TRBJ1-1 TRBV5-4 CASSYGTRNTEAFF TGTGCCAGCAGCTACGGGACAAGGAACACTGAAGCTTTCTTT
many - TRBJ2-7 TRBV7-2 CASSLVGDKPYEQYF TGTGCCAGCAGCTTAGTAGGTGACAAACCTTACGAGCAGTACTTC
many - TRBJ1-2 TRBV7-2 CASSPSYGHTF TGTGCCAGCAGCCCCTCTTATGGCCACACCTTC
- - TRBJ1-4 TRBV11-1 CASSTNREKLFF TGTGCCAGCAGCACCAACCGTGAAAAACTGTTTTTT
many - TRBJ1-1 TRBV19 CASGGQRTTEAFF TGTGCCAGCGGCGGACAGCGGACCACTGAAGCTTTCTTT
few TRBD2 TRBJ2-7 TRBV7-2 CASSLAAGGPYEQYF TGTGCCAGCAGCTTAGCAGCGGGAGGCCCCTACGAGCAGTACTTC
few - TRBJ1-1 TRBV30 CAWTLQGWTFF TGTGCCTGGACCTTACAGGGATGGACTTTCTTT
- - TRBJ2-7 TRBV20-1 CSARVRISYEQYF TGCAGTGCTAGAGTACGGATCTCCTACGAGCAGTACTTC
- - TRBJ2-1 TRBV20-1 CSANEWGYNEQFF TGCAGTGCAAACGAATGGGGCTACAATGAGCAGTTCTTC
- - TRBJ2-1 TRBV29-1 CSVGMGGEQFF TGCAGCGTTGGCATGGGGGGTGAGCAGTTCTTC
few - TRBJ2-5 TRBV5-1 CASPPEQETQYF TGCGCCAGCCCCCCCGAGCAAGAGACCCAGTACTTC
many - TRBJ2-1 TRBV6-1 CASSFGQRQFF TGTGCCAGCAGTTTTGGACAGAGACAGTTCTTC
many TRBD1 TRBJ2-7 TRBV7-6 CASSFGTGGNYEQYF TGTGCCAGCAGCTTTGGGACAGGGGGCAACTACGAGCAGTACTTC
- - TRBJ2-7 TRBV6-2/TRBV6-3 CASSYKGGTYEQYF TGTGCCAGCAGTTACAAAGGCGGCACCTACGAGCAGTACTTC
- - TRBJ2-7 TRBV5-1 CASRHESYEQYF TGCGCCAGCAGGCATGAATCCTACGAGCAGTACTTC
- - TRBJ2-2 TRBV6-1 CASSRDLRGRANTGELFF TGTGCCAGCAGTCGGGACCTAAGGGGGAGAGCGAACACCGGGGAGCTGTTTTTT
many - TRBJ1-2 TRBV4-3 CASSQEFSGRYGYTF TGCGCCAGCAGCCAAGAATTTTCGGGGCGCTATGGCTACACCTTC
- TRBD2 TRBJ2-3 TRBV12-3/TRBV12-4 CASSPLQGLASGRAGDTQYF TGTGCCAGCAGTCCACTGCAAGGTCTGGCTAGCGGGAGGGCCGGAGATACGCAGTATTTT
- - TRBJ1-5 TRBV15 CATSRVAGGNQPQHF TGTGCCACCAGCAGAGTGGCAGGTGGCAATCAGCCCCAGCATTTT
- - TRBJ2-7 TRBV20-1 CSAQILEVGYEQYF TGCAGTGCCCAAATACTAGAGGTTGGCTACGAGCAGTACTTC
many - TRBJ2-5 TRBV28 CASRVPGIETQYF TGTGCCAGCAGAGTCCCCGGGATCGAGACCCAGTACTTC
few - TRBJ2-7 TRBV29-1 CSVRQSSSYEQYF TGCAGCGTACGACAGTCGAGCTCCTACGAGCAGTACTTC
few - TRBJ2-5 TRBV4-1 CASSQDRFQETQYF TGCGCCAGCAGCCAAGACAGGTTTCAAGAGACCCAGTACTTC
- TRBD1 TRBJ2-2 TRBV19 CASSPLTGATGELFF TGTGCCAGTAGTCCACTCACAGGGGCCACCGGGGAGCTGTTTTTT
many - TRBJ2-5 TRBV7-2 CASSFSETQYF TGTGCCAGCAGCTTTTCGGAGACCCAGTACTTC
many - TRBJ2-1 TRBV20-1 CSARAGSELNEQFF TGCAGCGCTAGGGCCGGGAGCGAACTCAATGAGCAGTTCTTC
- - TRBJ1-2 TRBV7-9 CASSLVPGGRAYGYTF TGTGCCAGCAGCTTAGTGCCGGGGGGGAGGGCATATGGCTACACCTTC
- - TRBJ2-1 TRBV14 CASSQSIGAFYNEQFF TGTGCCAGCAGCCAGTCGATAGGGGCCTTCTACAATGAGCAGTTCTTC
- - TRBJ2-3 TRBV19 CASSRLITAGTDTQYF TGTGCCAGTAGTCGCTTGATTACCGCGGGCACAGATACGCAGTATTTT
many - TRBJ2-3 TRBV7-9 CASSLSRAGGPSTDTQYF TGTGCCAGCAGCTTGTCGCGAGCTGGGGGCCCAAGCACAGATACGCAGTATTTT
many - TRBJ2-1 TRBV10-3 CAIRPSTERSYNEQFF TGTGCCATCAGACCTTCGACAGAGCGCTCCTACAATGAGCAGTTCTTC
- TRBD1 TRBJ2-7 TRBV19 CASSTPGQGHYEQYF TGTGCCAGCAGTACCCCGGGACAGGGTCACTACGAGCAGTACTTC
- - TRBJ1-1 TRBV12-3/TRBV12-4 CASSLWGMNTEAFF TGTGCCAGCAGTTTGTGGGGAATGAACACTGAAGCTTTCTTT
- TRBD2 TRBJ2-7 TRBV30 CAWSGGLAGATGNEQYF TGTGCCTGGAGTGGGGGACTAGCGGGAGCCACGGGCAACGAGCAGTACTTC
few TRBD1 TRBJ2-7 TRBV29-1 CSVSRGQGPYEQYF TGCAGCGTTAGCAGGGGACAGGGGCCCTACGAGCAGTACTTC
many - TRBJ2-3 TRBV6-2/TRBV6-3 CASSYGFDTQYF TGTGCCAGCAGTTACGGGTTTGATACGCAGTATTTT
few - TRBJ2-7 TRBV12-3/TRBV12-4 CASTRVGSYEQYF TGTGCCAGCACCCGGGTGGGCTCCTACGAGCAGTACTTC
many - TRBJ1-5 TRBV4-2 CASSRKWTGQPQHF TGTGCCAGCAGCCGGAAATGGACGGGTCAGCCCCAGCATTTT
many TRBD2 TRBJ2-7 TRBV7-8 CASSPREGDYEQYF TGTGCCAGCAGCCCTCGGGAGGGGGACTACGAGCAGTACTTC
many - TRBJ2-7 TRBV7-2 CASSPVGFYEQYF TGTGCCAGCAGCCCCGTAGGGTTCTACGAGCAGTACTTC
- TRBD2 TRBJ2-7 TRBV29-1 CSVVLAGHEQYF TGCAGCGTTGTCCTAGCGGGCCACGAGCAGTACTTC
many TRBD2 TRBJ2-1 TRBV28 CASSFQWPTSGIYNEQFF TGTGCCAGCAGTTTCCAGTGGCCGACTAGCGGGATCTACAATGAGCAGTTCTTC
- TRBD1 TRBJ2-6 TRBV7-6 CASIQGAKSGANVLTF TGTGCCAGCATCCAGGGGGCGAAATCTGGGGCCAACGTCCTGACTTTC
- TRBD2 TRBJ2-7 TRBV4-3 CASSYVAGGHYEQYF TGCGCCAGCAGTTACGTAGCGGGAGGGCACTACGAGCAGTACTTC
many - TRBJ2-3 TRBV6-1 CASSEGGTDTQYF TGTGCCAGCAGTGAAGGGGGCACAGATACGCAGTATTTT
- TRBD1 TRBJ1-4 TRBV5-1 CASSYQGATNEKLFF TGCGCCAGCAGCTACCAGGGGGCGACTAATGAAAAACTGTTTTTT
many - TRBJ1-5 TRBV18 CASSPRSVGEGSQPQHF TGTGCCAGCTCACCACGTTCCGTAGGGGAAGGTAGTCAGCCCCAGCATTTT
many - TRBJ1-2 TRBV20-1 CSARDVGADYGYTF TGCAGTGCTAGAGATGTGGGGGCAGACTATGGCTACACCTTC
- TRBD1 TRBJ2-3 TRBV27 CASTQGWDRGPPDTQYF TGTGCCAGCACCCAAGGGTGGGACAGGGGGCCGCCAGATACGCAGTATTTT
few - TRBJ2-5 TRBV3-1 CASTLKGTGETQYF TGTGCCAGCACCCTCAAGGGAACCGGGGAGACCCAGTACTTC
few - TRBJ1-1 TRBV30 CAWSGQTVGIYTEAFF TGTGCCTGGAGTGGCCAGACAGTTGGGATTTACACTGAAGCTTTCTTT